The 11 T cell receptor beta chains below all came from one sample that was sequenced in a study of cytomegalovirus exposure and HLA in healthy donors. Primers included in the PCR were 60 Vbeta and 13 Jbeta primers. The data were produced by immunoSEQ multiplex PCR, yet TCRdb's version contains in-frame clones alone and is incomplete. This table holds 150,000 to 200,000 clones, about 85% found once. Sequencing was carried out using PBMCs. The receptors shown here come from a man between 18 and 29 years old in good health and CMV-seropositive.

The genes are TRBV4-1 and TRBJ2-1; 16 nucleotides match TRBD2. V shed 0 bases, J shed 4 bases, and the junction held 9 bases outside the gene matches. The CDR3 is 20 amino acids. Germline CDR1 and CDR2: MGHRA and YSYEKL. The CDR3 nucleotides are TGCGCCAGCAGCCAAGATTCCGGGACTAGCGGGGGGGCCCTTTACAATGAGCAGTTCTTC. Its translation is CASSQDSGTSGGALYNEQFF.

The DNA for the CDR3 is TGTGCCACCCTTCCTTCGACTTCAGGGGGCTACACCTTC. Translation: CATLPSTSGGYTF. The chain joins TRBV6-5 to TRBJ1-2, with D maybe TRBD1 (5 bases). Trimming removed 10 bases from V and 8 bases from J, with 20 bases in between. Per the germline V gene, CDR1 is MNHEY and CDR2 is SVGAGI. The CDR3 covers 13 residues.

This chain joins TRBV6-5 and TRBJ2-7; 9 bases map to TRBD2. Germline values: CDR1 MNHEY, CDR2 SVGAGI. This CDR3 comprises 16 residues. V lost 0 bases and J lost 4; bases outside the gene matches: 7. The CDR3 protein is CASSYSNGGGAYEQYF. The CDR3 DNA reads as TGTGCCAGCAGTTACTCGAACGGCGGGGGGGCTTACGAGCAGTACTTC.

This rearrangement joins TRBV7-9 to TRBJ2-7; perhaps TRBD2 as D (5 bases). The germline gives CDR1 SEHNR, CDR2 FQNEAQ (reference sequence). Deletions cut 5 bases from V and 2 bases from J, with 13 bases between. The CDR3 sequence is 14 residues long. CDR3 DNA: TGTGCCAGCAGCCTAGGAGAGGGTCCCTACGAGCAGTACTTC. It is translated as CASSLGEGPYEQYF.

This clone was found once. This chain joins TRBV14 and TRBJ2-7, with 8 bases identical to TRBD1. Losses at the gene ends were 1 base for V and 5 bases for J; bases not matched to a gene: 4. CDR1 SGHDN and CDR2 FVKESK come from the germline V gene. The CDR3 consists of 14 residues. The CDR3: CASSQGQGLHEQYF. The CDR3 DNA reads TGTGCCAGCAGCCAAGGACAGGGGCTCCACGAGCAGTACTTC. The full variable domain, in which reference TRBV14 and TRBJ2-7 provide the parts outside the CDR3, is EAGVTQFPSHSVIEKGQTVTLRCDPISGHDNLYWYRRVMGKEIKFLLHFVKESKQDESGMPNNRFLAERTGGTYSTLKVQPAELEDSGVYFCASSQGQGLHEQYFGPGTRLTVT.

The chain carries TRBV9 and TRBJ2-5, with 7 bases identical to TRBD2. V dropped 1 base and J dropped 0; count of bases not matched to a gene: 3. CDR1 is SGDLS, CDR2 YYNGEE, per germline. This CDR3 contains 15 residues. The CDR3 DNA sequence: TGTGCCAGCAGCGTAAGCGGGGCCAACCAAGAGACCCAGTACTTC. Translating it yields CASSVSGANQETQYF.

This chain uses TRBV7-7 with TRBJ2-1; D possibly corresponds to TRBD1 (6 bases). V was pared by 5 bases and J by 9 bases, with 14 bases between. The germline V gene has CDR1 SSHAT and CDR2 FNYEAQ (reference sequence). The CDR3 covers 13 residues. The CDR3 protein is CASSGSSRGEQFF. DNA for the CDR3: TGTGCCAGCAGCGGATCCTCCAGGGGTGAGCAGTTCTTC.

Comment on this clone: A read error may produce the germline difference seen at one junction end. The chain recombines TRBV7-9 with TRBJ1-4; D is uncertain. In germline, CDR1 is SEHNR, CDR2 FQNEAQ (reference sequence). This CDR3 is built from 12 residues. Written as DNA, the CDR3 is TGTTCCAGCAGCCCCCTCGAGGAAAAACTGTTTTTT. Residues: CSSSPLEEKLFF. The complete variable domain, with remaining parts taken from reference TRBV7-9 and TRBJ1-4, reads DTGVSQNPRHKITKRGQNVTFRCDPISEHNRLYWYRQTLGQGPEFLTYFQNEAQLEKSRLLSDRFSAERPKGSFSTLEIQRTEQGDSAMYLCSSSPLEEKLFFGSGTQLSVL.

CDR3 bases: TGCGCCAGCAGCTTGTCCGTCCCGGACACTTCACCCCTCCACTTT. Translated, it gives CASSLSVPDTSPLHF. The chain combines TRBV5-1 with TRBJ1-6; D might be TRBD1 (5 bases). The CDR3 covers 15 residues. With 1 base removed from V and 9 bases from J, the gap between germline ends came to 14 bases. From germline, CDR1 is SGHRS and CDR2 YFSETQ.

The CDR3 DNA follows: TGCAGCGTTGAGGGCAGACAGGCGGCTTTCTTT. Translated, it gives CSVEGRQAAFF. The rearrangement joins TRBV29-1 to TRBJ1-1, with D maybe TRBD1 (6 bases). Trimming took off 3 bases at V and 11 bases at J, with 13 bases between the two ends. Per germline, CDR1 SQVTM and CDR2 ANQGSEA. The CDR3 covers 11 residues.

The CDR3 bases are TGTGCCAGCAGCCAGCCGGGACTGGAGTACAATGAGCAGTTCTTC. Its protein product is CASSQPGLEYNEQFF. The chain combines TRBV4-2 with TRBJ2-1; perhaps TRBD2 as D (6 bases). Trimming removed 3 bases at V and 4 bases at J, with 13 bases between. The CDR3 runs to 15 residues. Looked up from germline, CDR1 is LGHNA and CDR2 is YNFKEQ.